What follows are 21 T cell receptor beta chains derived from one specimen sequenced in a study of blood T cell repertoires in COVID-19. Measured with immunoSEQ multiplex PCR; TCRdb has only the in-frame clones, and not every one. This table holds more than 110,000 clones, 85% to 90% found once. The sample was peripheral blood. The receptors were sampled from a woman aged 80 or over with acute or convalescent COVID-19.

V is TRBV7-2 and J is TRBJ1-2; tentatively, D is TRBD1 (5 bases). CDR1 and CDR2 from the germline V gene are SGHTA and FQGNSA. There are 14 residues in the CDR3. V lost 1 base and J lost 4, with 10 bases in between. Written as DNA, the CDR3 is TGTGCCAGCAGCTTAGGGCAGGGCTCCTATGGCTACACCTTC. Translation gives CASSLGQGSYGYTF.

In its sample, this clone was seen once. V and J are TRBV3-1 (or the pseudogene TRBV3-2) and TRBJ1-3; D is undetermined. CDR3 size: 14 residues. The germline CDR1 and CDR2 sequences are LGHDT and YNNKEL (reference sequence). The V end lost 6 bases, the J end lost 6 bases, and 15 bases lay between the germline ends. CDR3 loop: CASSQLGVENTIYF. Here the CDR3 DNA reads TGTGCCAGCAGTCAACTCGGGGTGGAAAACACCATATATTTT.

The CDR3 DNA is TGTGCCAGCTCACCACCCAACAGGGATGAAGCTTTCTTT. Translation: CASSPPNRDEAFF. The chain has TRBV18 and TRBJ1-1; TRBD1 is a possible D gene (6 bases). Per germline, CDR1 KGHSH and CDR2 LQKENI. This CDR3 spans 13 amino acids. With 0 bases removed from V and 7 bases from J, the gap between germline ends came to 9 bases.

V gene TRBV4-1 combines with J gene TRBJ1-2, with a tentative D call TRBD1 (5 bases). From germline, CDR1 is MGHRA and CDR2 YSYEKL. The CDR3 contains 13 residues. Trimming cost V 4 bases and J 4 bases, with 10 bases left between them. CDR3: CASSRAGSYGYTF. CDR3 bases: TGCGCCAGCAGCCGGGCAGGGTCCTATGGCTACACCTTC.

The count of this clone is one. The rearrangement links TRBV9 to TRBJ1-4, with a possible D match to TRBD1 (6 bases). Per the germline V gene, CDR1 is SGDLS and CDR2 is YYNGEE. V lost 4 bases and J 0 bases, leaving 10 bases between the germline ends. The CDR3 spans 15 residues. The CDR3 DNA follows: TGTGCCAGCAGCACACAGGGTGCAACTAATGAAAAACTGTTTTTT. This sequence encodes CASSTQGATNEKLFF.

The chain uses TRBV6-5 and TRBJ2-3; 10 bases agree with TRBD2. CDR3 size: 14 residues. The V gene end was trimmed by 6 bases and the J gene end by 4 bases; junction bases not matched to a gene: 4. CDR1 is MNHEY and CDR2 is SVGAGI in the germline V gene. The CDR3: CASRAGGPPDTQYF. CDR3 DNA sequence: TGTGCCAGCAGAGCGGGGGGGCCCCCAGATACGCAGTATTTT.

The J gene is TRBJ1-2, the V gene TRBV30; no reliable D call. The germline V gene encodes CDR1 GTSNPN and CDR2 SVGIG (reference sequence). CDR3 length: 11 residues. Trimming shortened V by 5 bases and J by 9 bases, and 13 bases separated the two germline ends. CDR3 sequence (DNA): TGTGCCTGGGGTCGGCGGGTCAGCTACACCTTC. This encodes CAWGRRVSYTF.

The rearrangement joins TRBV5-5 to TRBJ2-6; TRBD1 agrees at 8 bases. This CDR3 is built from 14 residues. V lost 4 bases to trimming and J lost 13 bases; unmatched junction nucleotides: 10. Germline V gene data show CDR1 as SGHKS and CDR2 as YYEKEE (reference sequence). DNA for the CDR3: TGTGCCAGCAGCCCACGCGGGACAGGAGGAGTCCTGACTTTC. Translation gives CASSPRGTGGVLTF.

This rearrangement joins TRBV5-1 to TRBJ2-5; 8 bases map to TRBD2. The length of the CDR3 is 15 residues. Per the germline V gene, CDR1 is SGHRS and CDR2 is YFSETQ. The junction had 9 bases not matched to a gene; V was cut back by 4 bases and J by 4 bases. This CDR3 reads CASSNEGLAGETQYF. The CDR3 DNA reads as TGCGCCAGCAGCAATGAGGGGCTAGCGGGAGAGACCCAGTACTTC.

The chain recombines TRBV2 with TRBJ1-4; possible D gene TRBD1, 6 bases. V was shortened by 6 bases and J by 10 bases, with 15 bases between the two germline ends. This CDR3 contains 13 residues. Germline V gene lookup returns CDR1 SNHLY and CDR2 FYNNEI. DNA for the CDR3: TGTGCCAGCAGGCCAAGCAGGGGCGGAAAACTGTTTTTT. Translation gives CASRPSRGGKLFF.

The V and J genes are TRBV25-1 and TRBJ1-2, with no clear D. The V end lost 5 bases, the J end lost 4 bases, and 8 bases lay between the germline ends. The V gene's germline CDR1 is MGHDK and CDR2 SYGVNS. The CDR3 spans 12 residues. Here the CDR3 reads CASSRYPYGYTF. DNA of the CDR3: TGTGCCAGCAGTCGGTACCCCTATGGCTACACCTTC.

In this sample, this clone turned up a few times. The J gene is TRBJ2-7, the V gene TRBV20-1, with D uncertain. Between the trimmed V and J ends, which lost 3 bases and 6 bases, there was a span of 9 bases. This CDR3 is 11 amino acids long. Germline assignment: CDR1 DFQATT and CDR2 SNEGSKA (reference sequence). The CDR3: CSARARSEQYF. The CDR3, as DNA: TGCAGTGCTAGGGCAAGGAGCGAGCAGTACTTC.

This clone was seen only once. This chain joins TRBV5-1 and TRBJ2-5; 11 bases are a match to TRBD1. Germline V CDR1 and CDR2: SGHRS, YFSETQ. This CDR3 has 17 amino acids. V dropped 2 bases and J dropped 5; count of bases not matched to a gene: 11. The CDR3, as DNA: TGCGCCAGCAGCTTCGGACAGGGGGCGCTTGGGCTGGAGACCCAGTACTTC. Amino acids: CASSFGQGALGLETQYF. The whole variable domain, remainder taken from reference TRBV5-1 and TRBJ2-5, is KAGVTQTPRYLIKTRGQQVTLSCSPISGHRSVSWYQQTPGQGLQFLFEYFSETQRNKGNFPGRFSGRQFSNSRSEMNVSTLELGDSALYLCASSFGQGALGLETQYFGPGTRLLVL.

The rearrangement links TRBV5-6 to TRBJ2-5, with D unresolved. The CDR3 runs 14 residues. Germline CDR1 is SGHDT and CDR2 is YYEEEE. V gave up 4 bases and J gave up 5 bases, with 15 bases separating them. CDR3 DNA: TGTGCCAGCAGCCCCAACCCCGAGCTGGAGACCCAGTACTTC. Amino acids: CASSPNPELETQYF. Full variable domain (rest looked up from reference TRBV5-6 and TRBJ2-5): DAGVTQSPTHLIKTRGQQVTLRCSPKSGHDTVSWYQQALGQGPQFIFQYYEEEERQRGNFPDRFSGHQFPNYSSELNVNALLLGDSALYLCASSPNPELETQYFGPGTRLLVL.

The chain links TRBV6-1 to TRBJ2-1; 7 bases are shared with TRBD2. CDR1 is MNHNS and CDR2 is SASEGT in the germline V gene. CDR3 size: 17 residues. J was trimmed by 4 bases and V by 4 bases; bases with no gene match: 13. The CDR3 is CASSGRSSGLFYNEQFF. As DNA, the CDR3 is TGTGCCAGCAGTGGGAGGTCTAGCGGACTTTTTTACAATGAGCAGTTCTTC.

This chain connects TRBV7-2 to TRBJ1-1; D not certain. The CDR3 has 13 amino acids. Per the germline V gene, CDR1 is SGHTA and CDR2 is FQGNSA. V lost 4 bases, J lost 2 bases, and 8 bases lay in between. The CDR3 is CASSWTGNTEAFF. The CDR3 coding sequence is TGTGCCAGCAGCTGGACGGGAAACACTGAAGCTTTCTTT.

The chain recombines TRBV30 with TRBJ1-2, with TRBD1 matching 8 bases. J gave up 8 bases and V 0 bases, and 8 bases lay outside the gene matches. Germline-derived CDR1 and CDR2 are GTSNPN and SVGIG (reference sequence). The CDR3 has 14 amino acids. Here the CDR3 reads CAWSVQGGIRGYTF. The DNA for the CDR3 is TGTGCCTGGAGTGTACAGGGGGGAATCAGGGGCTACACCTTC.

The gene calls are TRBV6-1 and TRBJ1-2, with TRBD1 as a possible D gene (6 bases). The CDR3 loop spans 15 amino acids. From germline, CDR1 is MNHNS and CDR2 SASEGT. The V end lost 4 bases, the J end lost 4 bases, and 16 bases lay between the germline ends. CDR3 sequence reads: CASSVGQQAIYGYTF. The CDR3, as DNA: TGTGCCAGCAGTGTAGGACAGCAGGCCATCTATGGCTACACCTTC.

Comments on this clone: Other nucleotide sequences in the sample specify the same CDR3. V is TRBV6-6 and J is TRBJ1-5; perhaps TRBD1 as D (6 bases). The CDR3 consists of 15 residues. Germline assignment: CDR1 MNHNY and CDR2 SVGAGI (reference sequence). V lost 6 bases, J lost 1 base, and 13 bases lay in between. Here the CDR3 DNA reads TGTGCCAGCAGCCTACAAGGGGGAAGCAATCAGCCCCAGCATTTT. Amino acids: CASSLQGGSNQPQHF.

V and J are TRBV4-1 and TRBJ1-3, with 7 bases identical to TRBD1. V dropped 3 bases and J dropped 2; count of bases not matched to a gene: 7. The CDR3 has 16 amino acids. The germline gives CDR1 MGHRA, CDR2 YSYEKL. CDR3 loop: CASSQTWTGTGNTIYF. DNA of the CDR3: TGCGCCAGCAGCCAGACGTGGACAGGAACTGGAAACACCATATATTTT.

Here the CDR3 reads CASSPMTGGGEETQYF. The CDR3, as DNA: TGCGCCAGCAGCCCCATGACGGGGGGCGGGGAAGAGACCCAGTACTTC. The rearrangement joins TRBV5-1 to TRBJ2-5; TRBD2 might be the D (7 bases). V lost 4 bases and J lost 3, with 19 bases in between. The length of the CDR3 is 16 residues. Looked up from germline, CDR1 is SGHRS and CDR2 is YFSETQ.